The clone carrying this T cell receptor (beta chain) was seen many times. The length of the CDR3 is 15 residues. Per germline, CDR1 SGHTA and CDR2 FQGNSA. J was trimmed by 1 base and V by 3 bases; bases with no gene match: 3. Then a second PCR, running roughly 7 to 11 cycles, was carried out with a sample-barcoded 5' primer and a J-beta primer mix. TCRdb re-called the 5' RACE reads through MiXCR, storing one row per CDR3 protein. The data contain approximately 810,000 distinct CDR3 sequences, under 30% of them seen just once; the ten biggest clones take up roughly a sixth. The record originates from a study of blood T cells in healthy people across ages.

The sample comprised blood. J is TRBJ2-5 and V is TRBV7-2; 9 bases map to TRBD1. This TCR derives from a woman older than 75 in good health. CDR3 sequence reads: CASSFTTGGQETQYF. CDR3 DNA: TGTGCCAGCAGCTTCACGACAGGGGGCCAAGAGACCCAGTACTTC.